These 9 T cell receptor beta chains came from one sample sequenced in a study of Tregs in tolerant kidney transplant recipients. The repertoire was sequenced with immunoSEQ multiplex PCR; TCRdb's copy has only in-frame clones and lacks some. The data hold tens of thousands of clones, with under 95% observed a single time. Mixed chimerism was transient after nonmyeloablative marrow transplants from related graft donors. The input for sequencing was CD4+ T cells from blood (PBMCs), taken 12 months after the transplant. These receptors came from a human patient who received a combined kidney and bone marrow transplant. Certain T cells may be donor cells from the graft.

The V call is TRBV18, the J call TRBJ2-6; D unresolved. The length of the CDR3 is 15 residues. Germline values: CDR1 KGHSH, CDR2 LQKENI. Trimming removed 3 bases at V and 1 base at J, with 7 bases between. The CDR3 reads CASSPAASGANVLTF. CDR3 DNA sequence: TGTGCCAGCTCACCCGCGGCTTCTGGGGCCAACGTCCTGACTTTC. Based on the CDR3 plus reference TRBV18 and TRBJ2-6, the full variable domain is NAGVMQNPRHLVRRRGQEARLRCSPMKGHSHVYWYRQLPEEGLKFMVYLQKENIIDESGMPKERFSAEFPKEGPSILRIQQVVRGDSAAYFCASSPAASGANVLTFGAGSRLTVL.

V gene TRBV2 combines with J gene TRBJ1-1; 12 bases align to TRBD1. The junction had 14 bases not matched to a gene; V was cut back by 7 bases and J by 11 bases. Germline loops: CDR1 SNHLY, CDR2 FYNNEI. The CDR3 is made up of 15 amino acids. The chain's CDR3 is CASTLTGTGGSRAFF. The CDR3 nucleotides read TGTGCCAGCACTTTAACCGGGACAGGGGGCTCTAGGGCTTTCTTT.

V gene TRBV5-4 combines with J gene TRBJ2-7; perhaps TRBD1 as D (6 bases). This CDR3 is 12 amino acids long. Trimming took 3 bases from V and 4 from J, leaving 8 bases between them. In germline, CDR1 is SGHNT, CDR2 YYREEE (reference sequence). CDR3 DNA: TGTGCCAGCAGCTACACAGGGTACGAGCAGTACTTC. This codes for CASSYTGYEQYF.

The genes are TRBV14 and TRBJ2-3; no clear D gene. The CDR3 is 13 residues long. Germline V CDR1 and CDR2: SGHDN, FVKESK. The V end was cut by 1 base, the J end by 2 bases, with 4 bases between. The CDR3 sequence: CASSQGLTDTQYF. DNA of the CDR3: TGTGCCAGCAGCCAAGGACTCACAGATACGCAGTATTTT.

The rearrangement joins TRBV19 to TRBJ2-1; a possible D gene is TRBD1 (5 bases). The V gene's germline CDR1 is LNHDA and CDR2 SQIVND (reference sequence). The CDR3 is 14 residues long. V lost 1 base, J lost 9 bases, and 13 bases lay in between. The CDR3 nucleotides read TGTGCCAGTAGTATAGTCGCGACAGTTACTGAGCAGTTCTTC. Translating it yields CASSIVATVTEQFF.

The chain is built from TRBV5-6 and TRBJ1-4, with D maybe TRBD1 (5 bases). V was cut by 3 bases and J by 5 bases, with 11 bases left in between. Per the germline V gene, CDR1 is SGHDT and CDR2 is YYEEEE. The CDR3 length is 14 residues. CDR3 nucleotides: TGTGCCAGCAGCTCCAGGGTTATCAATGAAAAACTGTTTTTT. It yields the protein CASSSRVINEKLFF.

The chain has TRBV7-8 and TRBJ2-2; 9 bases are a match to TRBD1. The junction had 12 bases not matched to a gene; V was cut back by 5 bases and J by 8 bases. The CDR3 has 16 residues. Germline loops: CDR1 SGHVS, CDR2 FQNEAQ. DNA of the CDR3: TGTGCCAGCAGCCTGACCTCGACAGGGGGAACGGGGGAGCTGTTTTTT. Protein product: CASSLTSTGGTGELFF.

The V gene is TRBV11-2, the J gene TRBJ2-6; a weak D match, TRBD2 (5 bases). Per the germline V gene, CDR1 is SGHAT and CDR2 is FQNNGV. V gave up 3 bases and J gave up 0 bases, with 9 bases separating them. This CDR3 spans 16 amino acids. Written as DNA, the CDR3 is TGTGCCAGCAGCTTTCCCCTAGCCTCTGGGGCCAACGTCCTGACTTTC. It is translated as CASSFPLASGANVLTF. Full variable domain (rest looked up from reference TRBV11-2 and TRBJ2-6): EAGVAQSPRYKIIEKRQSVAFWCNPISGHATLYWYQQILGQGPKLLIQFQNNGVVDDSQLPKDRFSAERLKGVDSTLKIQPAKLEDSAVYLCASSFPLASGANVLTFGAGSRLTVL.

This clone is a singleton in its sample. The V and J genes are TRBV13 and TRBJ1-1, with 8 bases that match TRBD1. The CDR3 extends over 17 amino acids. Trimming at V came to 5 bases and at J to 2 bases, leaving 13 bases not matched to a gene. Germline CDR1 reads PRHDT; CDR2 reads FYEKMQ (reference sequence). Here the CDR3 DNA reads TGTGCCAGCAGCCGCCGGGAGACAGGGGTGATTAACACTGAAGCTTTCTTT. Its translation: CASSRRETGVINTEAFF.